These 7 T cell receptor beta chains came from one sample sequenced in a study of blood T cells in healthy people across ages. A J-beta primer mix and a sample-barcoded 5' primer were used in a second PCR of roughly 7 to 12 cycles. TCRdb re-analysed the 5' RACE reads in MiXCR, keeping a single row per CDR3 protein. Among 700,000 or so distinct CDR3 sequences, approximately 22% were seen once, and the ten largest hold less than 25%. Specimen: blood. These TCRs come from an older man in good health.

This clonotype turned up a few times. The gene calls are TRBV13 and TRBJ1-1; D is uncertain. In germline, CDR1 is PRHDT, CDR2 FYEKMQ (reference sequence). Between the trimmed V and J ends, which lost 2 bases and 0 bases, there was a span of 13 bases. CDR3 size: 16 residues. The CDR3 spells CASSLRADYMNTEAFF. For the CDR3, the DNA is TGTGCCAGCAGCTTACGGGCAGATTATATGAACACTGAAGCTTTCTTT.

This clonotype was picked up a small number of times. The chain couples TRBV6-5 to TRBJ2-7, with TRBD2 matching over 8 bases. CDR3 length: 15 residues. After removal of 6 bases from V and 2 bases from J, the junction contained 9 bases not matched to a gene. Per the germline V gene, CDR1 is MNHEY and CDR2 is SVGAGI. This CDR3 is CASSRSGGSTYEQYF. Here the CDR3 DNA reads TGTGCCAGCAGCCGGAGCGGGGGAAGTACCTACGAGCAGTACTTC.

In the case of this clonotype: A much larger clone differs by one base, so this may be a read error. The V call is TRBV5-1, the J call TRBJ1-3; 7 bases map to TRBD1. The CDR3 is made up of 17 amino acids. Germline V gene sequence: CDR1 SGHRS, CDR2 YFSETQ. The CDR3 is CAGSPERTGSSGNTIYF. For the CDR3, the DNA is TGCGCCGGCAGCCCAGAACGGACAGGAAGCTCTGGAAACACCATATATTTT. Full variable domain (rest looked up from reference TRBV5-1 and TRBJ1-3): KAGVTQTPRYLIKTRGQQVTLSCSPISGHRSVSWYQQTPGQGLQFLFEYFSETQRNKGNFPGRFSGRQFSNSRSEMNVSTLELGDSALYLCAGSPERTGSSGNTIYFGEGSWLTVV.

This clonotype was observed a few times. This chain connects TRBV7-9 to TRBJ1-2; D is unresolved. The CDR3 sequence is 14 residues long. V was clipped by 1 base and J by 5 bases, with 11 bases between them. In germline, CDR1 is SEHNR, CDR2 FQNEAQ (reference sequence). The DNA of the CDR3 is TGTGCCAGCAGCTTAGTAGAGGGAAGATATGGCTACACCTTC. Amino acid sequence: CASSLVEGRYGYTF.

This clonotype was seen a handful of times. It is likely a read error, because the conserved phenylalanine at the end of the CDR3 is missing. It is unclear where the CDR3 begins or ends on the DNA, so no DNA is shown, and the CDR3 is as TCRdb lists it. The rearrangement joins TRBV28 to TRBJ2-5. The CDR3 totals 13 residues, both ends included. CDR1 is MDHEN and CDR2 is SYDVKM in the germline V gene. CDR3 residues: CASIPIDSYERYV.

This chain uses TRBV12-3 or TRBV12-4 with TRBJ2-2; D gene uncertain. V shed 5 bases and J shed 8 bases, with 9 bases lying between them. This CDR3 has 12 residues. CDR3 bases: TGTGCCAGCAGTCCCCCGAGAGGGGAGCTGTTTTTT. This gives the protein CASSPPRGELFF.

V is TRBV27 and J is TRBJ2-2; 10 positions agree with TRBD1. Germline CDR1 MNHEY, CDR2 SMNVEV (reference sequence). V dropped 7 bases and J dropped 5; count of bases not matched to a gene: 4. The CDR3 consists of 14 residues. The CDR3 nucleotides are TGTGCCAGCACTAGGGACAGGGGTACCGGGGAGCTGTTTTTT. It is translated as CASTRDRGTGELFF.